This TCR beta chain stems from a study of T cells in Graves' hyperthyroidism and ophthalmopathy. Amplification yielded TCR beta CDR3 regions, with RNA transcripts as the source. The HTBI primer set drove a first-round RT-PCR of the TCR CDR3. TCRdb passed the multiplex PCR reads through MiXCR, listing each CDR3 protein once. The table lists around 700,000 distinct CDR3 sequences, over 15% of them singletons. This clonotype was detected ten times or more. There are 18 residues in the CDR3. The V end lost 6 bases, the J end lost 0 bases, and 24 bases lay between the germline ends. Germline V lookup: CDR1 DFQATT, CDR2 SNEGSKA (reference sequence).

The sequence was obtained from a woman between 50 and 59 years old with Graves' hyperthyroidism that later progressed to Graves' ophthalmopathy. The genes are TRBV20-1 and TRBJ1-5; D is uncertain. The sample comprised blood. The CDR3 protein is CSAHPGFKGPYSNQPQHF. In nucleotides, the CDR3 is TGCAGTGCGCATCCGGGATTTAAAGGCCCATATAGCAATCAGCCCCAGCATTTT.